The clone carrying this TCR beta chain showed up just once. The authors' processing: Reference gene primer amplification yielded estimated nucleated cell counts. The protocol was immunoSEQ multiplex PCR, while the TCRdb copy is restricted to in-frame clones and leaves out a portion. The DNA was the basis for D and trimming; V, J and clone size are from that table. Here the sample spans more than 300,000 clones, around 87% being singletons. The data stem from a study of blood T cell repertoires in COVID-19. At the level of the study: Acute and convalescent COVID-19 specimens originated in the United States, Italy and Spain.

Trimming left V 5 bases short and J 0 bases short, with 13 bases between. This CDR3 contains 15 residues. Germline assignment: CDR1 MGHRA and CDR2 YSYEKL. Seattle patient enrollment occurred during active infection, with longitudinal follow-up thereafter. The sequencing sample was made of peripheral blood. The chain combines TRBV4-1 with TRBJ1-2; D may be TRBD1 (5 bases). The clonotype originates from a woman under 40 with COVID-19, enrolled during active disease. CDR3 in DNA: TGCGCCAGCAGCTTTGACAGAATTTCTAACTATGGCTACACCTTC. Its translation: CASSFDRISNYGYTF.